The rows below give T cell receptor beta chains drawn from one sample of a study of metastatic and nonmetastatic thyroid tumors. TCRdb re-analyzed the PCR reads using MiXCR. This table has fewer than 40,000 clones, approximately 17% appearing once. Input material: tumor tissue. The origin of the receptors is a female donor with papillary thyroid cancer or a benign thyroid nodule (not recorded which). Some clones in this sample may be carry-over from other donors' samples. Both conserved end residues are part of each CDR3. D genes are given only for firm matches. Clone size, where shown, is once, few, many, or a class for clones that have expanded.

d_call: .; j_call: TRBJ1-1; clone_size: many; v_call: TRBV7-9; cdr3_nt: TGTGCCAGCAGCTTAACTGGTTCGAGGGGCACTGAAGCTTTCTTT; cdr3_aa: CASSLTGSRGTEAFF
d_call: .; j_call: TRBJ2-2; clone_size: .; v_call: TRBV7-6; cdr3_nt: TGTGCCAGCAGCTTATACGACGGGGAGCTGTTTTTT; cdr3_aa: CASSLYDGELFF
d_call: .; j_call: TRBJ1-5; clone_size: few; v_call: TRBV30; cdr3_nt: TGTGCCTGGGGGGGTGGTCAGCCCCAGCATTTT; cdr3_aa: CAWGGGQPQHF
d_call: .; j_call: TRBJ2-1; clone_size: many; v_call: TRBV11-3; cdr3_nt: TGTGCCAGCAGCATGGGCCTGTCCTACAATGAGCAGTTCTTC; cdr3_aa: CASSMGLSYNEQFF
d_call: .; j_call: TRBJ1-4; clone_size: many; v_call: TRBV28; cdr3_nt: TGTGCCAGCGGGTTAACAAAACTGTTTTTT; cdr3_aa: CASGLTKLFF
d_call: TRBD2; j_call: TRBJ2-1; clone_size: .; v_call: TRBV28; cdr3_nt: TGTGTCGGCAGTTCAGGGACTAGCGGGAGGACTCGACCGTTCTTC; cdr3_aa: CVGSSGTSGRTRPFF
d_call: .; j_call: TRBJ1-1; clone_size: many; v_call: TRBV20-1; cdr3_nt: TGCAGTGCTAGAGGGCGAGGGGGGCCCCGGGGTGTGGCTGAAGCTTTCTTT; cdr3_aa: CSARGRGGPRGVAEAFF
d_call: .; j_call: TRBJ1-1; clone_size: many; v_call: TRBV20-1; cdr3_nt: TGCAGTGCTAGAGGCCACACGACAGGAGACACTGAAGCTTTCTTT; cdr3_aa: CSARGHTTGDTEAFF
d_call: .; j_call: TRBJ1-1; clone_size: .; v_call: TRBV28; cdr3_nt: TGTGCCAGCAGCTCCTCTGGAGGTCGGAACACTGAAGCTTTCTTT; cdr3_aa: CASSSSGGRNTEAFF
d_call: TRBD1; j_call: TRBJ1-6; clone_size: .; v_call: TRBV5-1; cdr3_nt: TGCGCCAGCAGCTTGTCGGGACAGACAAATTCACCCCTCCACTTT; cdr3_aa: CASSLSGQTNSPLHF
d_call: .; j_call: TRBJ2-5; clone_size: many; v_call: TRBV3-1; cdr3_nt: TGTGCCAGCAGCCTAGGGAGGGGGCTGAAGACCCAGTACTTC; cdr3_aa: CASSLGRGLKTQYF
d_call: .; j_call: TRBJ1-4; clone_size: many; v_call: TRBV20-1; cdr3_nt: TGCAGTGCTCTGAAAACTAATGAAAAACTGTTTTTT; cdr3_aa: CSALKTNEKLFF
d_call: .; j_call: TRBJ2-7; clone_size: medium-sized; v_call: TRBV5-1; cdr3_nt: TGCGCCAGCAGCTTGGGAACAGTGGTGGCCTACGAGCAGTACTTC; cdr3_aa: CASSLGTVVAYEQYF
d_call: .; j_call: TRBJ2-7; clone_size: .; v_call: TRBV28; cdr3_nt: TGTGCCAGCAGTTTTGCTGGGGCCCTCTCCTACGAGCAGTACTTC; cdr3_aa: CASSFAGALSYEQYF
d_call: .; j_call: TRBJ1-1; clone_size: many; v_call: TRBV5-6; cdr3_nt: TGTGCCAGCAGCTTGGAAGGCAGGAAGGACACTGAAGCTTTCTTT; cdr3_aa: CASSLEGRKDTEAFF
d_call: .; j_call: TRBJ2-6; clone_size: many; v_call: TRBV6-1; cdr3_nt: TGTGCCAGCAGTGAAAGGAGCTCTGGGGCCAACGTCCTGACTTTC; cdr3_aa: CASSERSSGANVLTF
d_call: .; j_call: TRBJ1-6; clone_size: .; v_call: TRBV6-1; cdr3_nt: TGTGCCAGCAGTGAGGGCGGGTCAGGTTATTCACCCCTCCACTTT; cdr3_aa: CASSEGGSGYSPLHF
d_call: .; j_call: TRBJ1-2; clone_size: .; v_call: TRBV7-9; cdr3_nt: TGTGCCAGCAGCCCGACAGCAACTAACTATGGCTACACCTTC; cdr3_aa: CASSPTATNYGYTF
d_call: .; j_call: TRBJ1-2; clone_size: .; v_call: TRBV5-1; cdr3_nt: TGCGCCAGCAGCCTTGGGCAGGTTCTGGATGGCTACACCTTC; cdr3_aa: CASSLGQVLDGYTF
d_call: .; j_call: TRBJ2-1; clone_size: many; v_call: TRBV7-3; cdr3_nt: TGTGCCAGCAGCAGAGACCATTACAATGAGCAGTTCTTC; cdr3_aa: CASSRDHYNEQFF
d_call: .; j_call: TRBJ1-4; clone_size: many; v_call: TRBV13; cdr3_nt: TGTGCCAGCAGCCGCTCTGGGAGTCGCTCTTCAACTAATGAAAAACTGTTTTTT; cdr3_aa: CASSRSGSRSSTNEKLFF
d_call: .; j_call: TRBJ2-1; clone_size: many; v_call: TRBV9; cdr3_nt: TGTGCCAGCAGCGTAGTGTCGGACGCGACAAGGGCTGAGCAGTTCTTC; cdr3_aa: CASSVVSDATRAEQFF
d_call: .; j_call: TRBJ2-2; clone_size: many; v_call: TRBV18; cdr3_nt: TGTGCCAGCTCACCTGAGCGGACCAACACCGGGGAGCTGTTTTTT; cdr3_aa: CASSPERTNTGELFF
d_call: .; j_call: TRBJ1-2; clone_size: many; v_call: TRBV5-6; cdr3_nt: TGTGCCAGCAGACCTGACAGCTACTATGGCTACACCTTC; cdr3_aa: CASRPDSYYGYTF
d_call: .; j_call: TRBJ1-4; clone_size: .; v_call: TRBV6-6; cdr3_nt: TGTGCCAGCAGTTACTCTAGGGCAGCTGCAACTAATGAAAAACTGTTTTTT; cdr3_aa: CASSYSRAAATNEKLFF
d_call: .; j_call: TRBJ1-3; clone_size: .; v_call: TRBV6-5; cdr3_nt: TGTGCCAGCAGTTACTCGAGAAGTACCTCTGGAAACACCATATATTTT; cdr3_aa: CASSYSRSTSGNTIYF
d_call: TRBD2; j_call: TRBJ2-2; clone_size: many; v_call: TRBV7-2; cdr3_nt: TGTGCCAGCAGCTTAGGTAGCGGGGGGGTCACCGGGGAGCTGTTTTTT; cdr3_aa: CASSLGSGGVTGELFF
d_call: TRBD2; j_call: TRBJ2-1; clone_size: many; v_call: TRBV19; cdr3_nt: TGTGCCAGTAGTATGGGGCTAGCGGGAGATCTCTACAATGAGCAGTTCTTC; cdr3_aa: CASSMGLAGDLYNEQFF
d_call: .; j_call: TRBJ2-7; clone_size: few; v_call: TRBV6-1; cdr3_nt: TGTGCCAGCAGTCCGGGACTTGCAGCCTACGAGCAGTACTTC; cdr3_aa: CASSPGLAAYEQYF
d_call: TRBD2; j_call: TRBJ2-7; clone_size: .; v_call: TRBV6-5; cdr3_nt: TGTACCAGCAGTTACTCGGGGTTTTCCGGGACTAGTGACGACGAGCAGTACTTC; cdr3_aa: CTSSYSGFSGTSDDEQYF
d_call: .; j_call: TRBJ2-5; clone_size: .; v_call: TRBV6-2/TRBV6-3; cdr3_nt: TGTGCCAGCAGACACGAAGAGACCCAGTACTTC; cdr3_aa: CASRHEETQYF
d_call: .; j_call: TRBJ1-1; clone_size: few; v_call: TRBV11-1; cdr3_nt: TGTGCCAGCAGCTCCCGTTGGGGGCGTCTAGATCCGAACACTGAAGCTTTCTTT; cdr3_aa: CASSSRWGRLDPNTEAFF
d_call: .; j_call: TRBJ1-1; clone_size: many; v_call: TRBV19; cdr3_nt: TGTGCCAGTCGGGACCCTTGGGTGGTGGACACTGAAGCTTTCTTT; cdr3_aa: CASRDPWVVDTEAFF
d_call: .; j_call: TRBJ2-7; clone_size: many; v_call: TRBV6-5; cdr3_nt: TGTGCCAGCAGTTACTTTGACGAGCAGTACTTC; cdr3_aa: CASSYFDEQYF
d_call: .; j_call: TRBJ2-7; clone_size: few; v_call: TRBV6-1; cdr3_nt: TGTGCCAGCAGAACCACACGCTACGAGCAGTACTTC; cdr3_aa: CASRTTRYEQYF
d_call: TRBD1; j_call: TRBJ1-2; clone_size: many; v_call: TRBV3-1; cdr3_nt: TGTGCCAGCAGCCCAGACAGGGGGCTGTATGGCTACACCTTC; cdr3_aa: CASSPDRGLYGYTF
d_call: .; j_call: TRBJ2-5; clone_size: few; v_call: TRBV18; cdr3_nt: TGTGCCAGCTCACCCACTGTTCAGGAGACCCAGTACTTC; cdr3_aa: CASSPTVQETQYF
d_call: .; j_call: TRBJ1-1; clone_size: many; v_call: TRBV6-2/TRBV6-3; cdr3_nt: TGTGCCAGCACCACAATTGTGGGAGGTGGCACTGAAGCTTTCTTT; cdr3_aa: CASTTIVGGGTEAFF
d_call: .; j_call: TRBJ2-1; clone_size: .; v_call: TRBV30; cdr3_nt: TGTGCCTGGAGTCCCAGACTCACCCACATAGCGACGGATGAGCAGTTCTTC; cdr3_aa: CAWSPRLTHIATDEQFF
d_call: .; j_call: TRBJ2-3; clone_size: few; v_call: TRBV6-2/TRBV6-3; cdr3_nt: TGTGCCAGCAGTTACTCGTCGTCGCTGGCGATCTTCACAGATACGCAGTATTTT; cdr3_aa: CASSYSSSLAIFTDTQYF
d_call: .; j_call: TRBJ2-3; clone_size: many; v_call: TRBV19; cdr3_nt: TGTGCCAGTAGTAACACAGATACGCAGTATTTT; cdr3_aa: CASSNTDTQYF
d_call: .; j_call: TRBJ1-4; clone_size: many; v_call: TRBV6-1; cdr3_nt: TGTGCCAGCAGCCTACAGGGTCTTGAGGAAAAACTGTTTTTT; cdr3_aa: CASSLQGLEEKLFF
d_call: .; j_call: TRBJ1-2; clone_size: .; v_call: TRBV20-1; cdr3_nt: TGCAGTGCTAGGCAGAGGGGGGTTCTTCCTGGCTACACCTTC; cdr3_aa: CSARQRGVLPGYTF
d_call: .; j_call: TRBJ1-4; clone_size: many; v_call: TRBV7-2; cdr3_nt: TGTGCCAGCAGCTTAGGAAGTTTGGGGGAAAAACTGTTTTTT; cdr3_aa: CASSLGSLGEKLFF
d_call: TRBD2; j_call: TRBJ2-4; clone_size: many; v_call: TRBV4-3; cdr3_nt: TGCGCCAGCAGCCCCCGCCCTAGCGGGGTGAGAGACATTCAGTACTTC; cdr3_aa: CASSPRPSGVRDIQYF
d_call: .; j_call: TRBJ1-1; clone_size: many; v_call: TRBV6-1; cdr3_nt: TGTGCCAGCAGACAGGGCGGTGAAGCTTTCTTT; cdr3_aa: CASRQGGEAFF